This is a list of T cell receptor beta chains from one sample in a study of cytomegalovirus exposure and HLA in healthy donors. The protocol was immunoSEQ multiplex PCR, while the TCRdb copy is restricted to in-frame clones and leaves out a portion. The sample lists more than 95,000 clones; around nine tenths were seen once. Sample: PBMCs. The receptors here all came from a man aged 18 to 30 in good health and CMV-seropositive. Both conserved end residues are part of each CDR3. D genes are given only for firm matches. Rows may omit the clone size; those that give it use once, few, many or a size class.

>.|TRBV7-2|TRBJ1-2|TRBD1
TGTGCCAGCAGTGGACAGGGGAGACCCTTCACCTTC
CASSGQGRPFTF
>few|TRBV7-9|TRBJ2-1|TRBD1
TGTGCCAGCAGCCCAAAAATCCGACAGGGGAATGAGCAGTTCTTC
CASSPKIRQGNEQFF
>.|TRBV7-6|TRBJ2-1|.
TGTGCCAGCAGCTTCGGACTTCACAATGAGCAGTTCTTC
CASSFGLHNEQFF
>.|TRBV29-1|TRBJ1-3|.
TGCAGCGTTGCAGGATCCTACTCTGGAAACACCATATATTTT
CSVAGSYSGNTIYF
>many|TRBV28|TRBJ1-6|TRBD1
TGTGCCACCCGTCCGGGACAGGAATATTCACCCCTCCACTTT
CATRPGQEYSPLHF
>.|TRBV28|TRBJ1-5|.
TGTGCCAGCAGTCCACCGGGGGCCCAGCATTTT
CASSPPGAQHF
>.|TRBV9|TRBJ1-2|.
TGTGCCAGCAGCGAGGGAGAACGGCAAGACTATGGCTACACCTTC
CASSEGERQDYGYTF
>.|TRBV28|TRBJ2-7|TRBD2
TGTGCCAGCAGTGCCCTGATGGCTAGCGGGGTAACCTACGAGCAGTACTTC
CASSALMASGVTYEQYF
>.|TRBV6-4|TRBJ2-3|.
TGTGCCAGCAGCTCTTACGCAGGGAGCACAGATACGCAGTATTTT
CASSSYAGSTDTQYF
>.|TRBV5-6|TRBJ2-3|.
TGTGCCAGCAGCTTGTTAGGGAGGTCAGATACGCAGTATTTT
CASSLLGRSDTQYF
>.|TRBV4-2|TRBJ2-5|TRBD2
TGTGCCAGCAGCCTTAGCGGGGGGGCTGAGACCCAGTACTTC
CASSLSGGAETQYF
>.|TRBV27|TRBJ2-7|.
TGTGCCAGCAGTTACGGGGGATCCTACGAGCAGTACTTC
CASSYGGSYEQYF
>.|TRBV6-1|TRBJ2-7|.
TGTGCCAGCAGTGGGGGTACAGGGAAAAGCTCCTACGAGCAGTACTTC
CASSGGTGKSSYEQYF
>.|TRBV5-4|TRBJ1-4|.
TGTGCCAGCAGCTCGTCCGCAACTAATGAAAAACTGTTTTTT
CASSSSATNEKLFF
>.|TRBV25-1|TRBJ1-6|TRBD1
TGTGCCAGCAGGGTGACAGGGGTCAGCTCCTATAATTCACCCCTCCACTTT
CASRVTGVSSYNSPLHF
>.|TRBV15|TRBJ2-2|TRBD1
TGTGCCACCAGCAGAGGAACAGGGGCTACCGGGGAGCTGTTTTTT
CATSRGTGATGELFF